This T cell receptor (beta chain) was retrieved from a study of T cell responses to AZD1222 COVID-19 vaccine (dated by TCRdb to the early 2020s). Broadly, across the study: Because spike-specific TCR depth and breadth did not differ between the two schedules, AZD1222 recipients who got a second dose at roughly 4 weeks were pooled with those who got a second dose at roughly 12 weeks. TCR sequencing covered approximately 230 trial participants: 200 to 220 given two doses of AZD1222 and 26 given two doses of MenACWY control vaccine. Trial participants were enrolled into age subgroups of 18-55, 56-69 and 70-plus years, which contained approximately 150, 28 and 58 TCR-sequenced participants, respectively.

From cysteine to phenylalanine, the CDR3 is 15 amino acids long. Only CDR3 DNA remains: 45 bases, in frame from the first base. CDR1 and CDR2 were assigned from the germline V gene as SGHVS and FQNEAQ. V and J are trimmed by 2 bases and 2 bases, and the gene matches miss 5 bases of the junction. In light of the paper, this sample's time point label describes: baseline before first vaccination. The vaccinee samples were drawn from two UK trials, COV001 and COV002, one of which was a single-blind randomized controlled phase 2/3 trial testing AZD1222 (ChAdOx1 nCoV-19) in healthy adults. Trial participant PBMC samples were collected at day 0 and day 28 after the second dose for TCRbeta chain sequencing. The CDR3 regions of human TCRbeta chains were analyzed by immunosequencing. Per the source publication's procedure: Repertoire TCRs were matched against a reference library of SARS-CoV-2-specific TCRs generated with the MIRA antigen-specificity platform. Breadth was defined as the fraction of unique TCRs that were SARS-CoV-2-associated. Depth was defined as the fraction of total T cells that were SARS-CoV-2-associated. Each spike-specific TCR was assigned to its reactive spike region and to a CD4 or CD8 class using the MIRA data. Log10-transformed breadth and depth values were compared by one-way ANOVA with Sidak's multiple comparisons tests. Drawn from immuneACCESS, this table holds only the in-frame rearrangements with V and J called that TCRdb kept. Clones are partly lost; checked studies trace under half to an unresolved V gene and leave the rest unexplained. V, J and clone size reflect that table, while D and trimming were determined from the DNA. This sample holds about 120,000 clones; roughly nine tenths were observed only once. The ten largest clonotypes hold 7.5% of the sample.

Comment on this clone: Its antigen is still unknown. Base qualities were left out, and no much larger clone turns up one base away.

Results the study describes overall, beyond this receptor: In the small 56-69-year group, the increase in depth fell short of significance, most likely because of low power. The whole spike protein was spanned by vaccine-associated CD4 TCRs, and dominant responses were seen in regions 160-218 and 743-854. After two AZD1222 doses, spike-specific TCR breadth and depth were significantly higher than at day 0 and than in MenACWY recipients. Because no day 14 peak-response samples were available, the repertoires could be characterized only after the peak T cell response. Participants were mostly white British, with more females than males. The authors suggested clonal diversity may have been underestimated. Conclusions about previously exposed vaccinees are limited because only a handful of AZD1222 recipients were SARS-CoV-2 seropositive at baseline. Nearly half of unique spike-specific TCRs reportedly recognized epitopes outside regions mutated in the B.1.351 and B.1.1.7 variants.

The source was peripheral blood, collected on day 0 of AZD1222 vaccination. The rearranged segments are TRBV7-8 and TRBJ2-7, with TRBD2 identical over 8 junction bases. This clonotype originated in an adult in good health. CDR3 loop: CASSLFGTRTYEQYF. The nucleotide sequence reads TGTGCCAGCAGCTTATTCGGGACTAGGACCTACGAGCAGTACTTC.